A single sample is the source of the 10 T cell receptor beta chains below, sequenced in a study of blood T cell repertoires in COVID-19. Profiled with immunoSEQ multiplex PCR; TCRdb holds only in-frame clones, not every one. The sample includes about 270,000 clones, 75% to 90% of them seen just once. The sample comprised peripheral blood. These receptors originate from a woman between 70 and 85 years old with COVID-19, enrolled during active disease.

The chain is built from TRBV20-1 and TRBJ2-1; D ambiguous. Trimming took off 3 bases at V and 2 bases at J, with 11 bases between the two ends. From germline, CDR1 is DFQATT and CDR2 SNEGSKA (reference sequence). CDR3 length: 14 residues. The CDR3 reads CSASRGPAYNEQFF. As DNA, the CDR3 is TGCAGTGCTAGTCGTGGGCCCGCCTACAATGAGCAGTTCTTC.

The chain is built from TRBV6-5 and TRBJ2-2, with unresolved D. Germline lookup yields CDR1 MNHEY and CDR2 SVGAGI. V lost 0 bases and J 5 bases, leaving 4 bases between the germline ends. The CDR3 sequence is 13 residues long. CDR3 in amino acids: CASSYSETGELFF. The CDR3, as DNA: TGTGCCAGCAGTTACTCGGAGACCGGGGAGCTGTTTTTT.

The CDR3 region has the DNA TGTGCCAGCAGCTGGGGGGACGTTGAACTGTTTTTT. It codes for CASSWGDVELFF. The chain employs TRBV7-9 and TRBJ1-4, with a possible D match to TRBD1 (5 bases). This CDR3 is built from 12 residues. Germline loops: CDR1 SEHNR, CDR2 FQNEAQ (reference sequence). V was shortened by 4 bases and J by 12 bases, with 12 bases between the two germline ends.

In nucleotides, the CDR3 is TGTGCCACGAGACAGTCCTACGAGCAGTACTTC. Translated: CATRQSYEQYF. V usage is TRBV19 and J usage is TRBJ2-7, with a tentative D call TRBD1 (5 bases). The CDR3 runs 11 residues. Trimming took off 10 bases at V and 1 base at J, with 8 bases between the two ends. The germline CDR1 and CDR2 sequences are LNHDA and SQIVND (reference sequence).

This sequence joins TRBV7-6 and TRBJ2-1, with D possibly matching TRBD2 (5 bases). The ends were cut back, 8 bases at V and 5 bases at J, with 13 bases in the middle. Germline CDR1 and CDR2: SGHVS and FNYEAQ. This CDR3 has 13 residues. The CDR3 coding sequence is TGTGCCAGCTCATTGAGCGGTAACAATGAGCAGTTCTTC. It encodes CASSLSGNNEQFF.

This clone came up once. The chain couples TRBV7-9 to TRBJ1-1; 9 bases line up with TRBD1. V dropped 4 bases and J dropped 4; count of bases not matched to a gene: 10. The germline V gene encodes CDR1 SEHNR and CDR2 FQNEAQ (reference sequence). The CDR3 loop spans 16 amino acids. CDR3 amino acids: CASSYGTGKLGTEAFF. The CDR3 region has the DNA TGTGCCAGCAGCTATGGGACAGGGAAGTTAGGCACTGAAGCTTTCTTT.

This chain connects TRBV6-2 or TRBV6-3 to TRBJ1-1, with TRBD1 matching over 9 bases. Germline V CDR1 and CDR2: MNHEY, SVGEGT. CDR3 length equals 14 residues. V lost 0 bases and J lost 8; bases outside the gene matches: 4. Here the CDR3 reads CASSYSRDRAEAFF. CDR3 DNA sequence: TGTGCCAGCAGTTACTCGAGGGACAGGGCGGAAGCTTTCTTT.

J is TRBJ1-6 and V is TRBV5-3, with D unclear. TRBV5-3 is known as an ORF, though its function is uncertain. V was clipped by 2 bases and J by 9 bases, with 18 bases between them. The CDR3 covers 16 residues. This CDR3 is CARSFPVRALPSPLHF. DNA of the CDR3: TGTGCCAGAAGCTTCCCGGTGCGGGCCCTACCTTCACCCCTCCACTTT.

The rearrangement links TRBV3-1 (or the pseudogene TRBV3-2) to TRBJ1-1, with TRBD1 matching 8 bases. Germline-derived CDR1 and CDR2 are LGHDT and YNNKEL (reference sequence). This CDR3 has 17 amino acids. The V and J ends lost 4 bases and 4 bases, in that order; junction bases with no gene match: 14. Written as DNA, the CDR3 is TGTGCCAGCAGCCCCTGGGGGAGACAGGGGATTGGCACTGAAGCTTTCTTT. This translates into CASSPWGRQGIGTEAFF.

This chain joins TRBV6-5 and TRBJ1-4; D gene unclear. The germline gives CDR1 MNHEY, CDR2 SVGAGI. Trimming removed 6 bases at V and 7 bases at J, with 12 bases between. This CDR3 has 13 amino acids. The CDR3 spells CASRARGGEKLFF. In nucleotides, the CDR3 is TGTGCCAGCAGGGCACGGGGAGGTGAAAAACTGTTTTTT.